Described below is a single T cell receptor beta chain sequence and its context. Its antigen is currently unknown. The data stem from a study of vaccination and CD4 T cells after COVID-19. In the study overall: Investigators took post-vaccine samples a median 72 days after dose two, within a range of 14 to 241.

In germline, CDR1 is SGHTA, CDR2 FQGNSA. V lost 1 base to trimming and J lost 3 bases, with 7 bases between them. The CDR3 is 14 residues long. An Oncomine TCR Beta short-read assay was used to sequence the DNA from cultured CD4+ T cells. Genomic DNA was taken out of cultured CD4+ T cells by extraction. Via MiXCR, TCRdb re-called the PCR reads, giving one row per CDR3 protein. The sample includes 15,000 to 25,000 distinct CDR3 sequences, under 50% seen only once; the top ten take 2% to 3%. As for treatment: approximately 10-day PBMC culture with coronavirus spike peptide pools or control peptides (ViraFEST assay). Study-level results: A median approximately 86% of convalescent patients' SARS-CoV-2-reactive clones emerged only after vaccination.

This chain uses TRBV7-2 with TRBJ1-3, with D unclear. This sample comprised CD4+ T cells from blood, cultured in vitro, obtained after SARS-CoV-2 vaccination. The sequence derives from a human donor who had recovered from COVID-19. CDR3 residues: CASSLELNGNTIYF. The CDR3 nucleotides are TGTGCCAGCAGCTTAGAACTAAATGGAAACACCATATATTTT.